The 9 T cell receptor beta chains reported below all come from one sample, sequenced in a study of cytomegalovirus exposure and HLA in healthy donors. The PCR ran on 60 Vbeta and 13 Jbeta primers. Some clones are missing from TCRdb's copy, which holds only in-frame ones; the method was immunoSEQ multiplex PCR. Of about 150,000 clones listed, 80% to 85% are singletons. The sequencing sample was made of PBMCs. These receptors were taken from a boy between 2 and 10 years old in good health and CMV-seronegative.

This clone has just one count. This chain joins TRBV7-8 and TRBJ1-1; D is undetermined. Trimming left V 1 base short and J 7 bases short, with 16 bases between. CDR3 size: 15 residues. CDR1 SGHVS and CDR2 FQNEAQ come from the germline V gene. CDR3 loop: CASSLGVRAGLEAFF. The CDR3 coding sequence is TGTGCCAGCAGCTTAGGGGTTAGGGCGGGCCTTGAAGCTTTCTTT.

The chain links TRBV5-3 to TRBJ2-1, with D unresolved. TRBV5-3 is an open reading frame, and its role is uncertain. This CDR3 is built from 12 residues. Trimming pared 3 bases from V and 6 bases from J, leaving 7 bases between. The CDR3 here is CARSCVPNEQFF. The CDR3 nucleotides read TGTGCCAGAAGCTGCGTACCCAATGAGCAGTTCTTC.

The chain joins TRBV4-1 to TRBJ1-1; D unresolved. The germline V gene encodes CDR1 MGHRA and CDR2 YSYEKL. CDR3 size: 14 residues. V was clipped by 1 base and J by 3 bases, with 9 bases between them. CDR3 in DNA: TGCGCCAGCAGCCAAGGGGAGACTTACACTGAAGCTTTCTTT. It codes for CASSQGETYTEAFF.

The chain joins TRBV6-5 to TRBJ1-1; tentative D call: TRBD1 (5 bases). This CDR3 comprises 11 residues. V was pared by 8 bases and J by 4 bases, with 8 bases between. Germline CDR1 and CDR2: MNHEY and SVGAGI. The DNA of the CDR3 is TGTGCCAGCGTCGGGGGCACTGAAGCTTTCTTT. This sequence encodes CASVGGTEAFF.

The chain joins TRBV7-9 to TRBJ1-5; 11 bases fit TRBD1. J gave up 4 bases and V 3 bases, and 5 bases lay outside the gene matches. The CDR3 contains 16 residues. Germline loops: CDR1 SEHNR, CDR2 FQNEAQ (reference sequence). The CDR3 sequence: CASSLWTGGSNQPQHF. CDR3 nucleotides: TGTGCCAGCAGCTTGTGGACAGGGGGCTCTAATCAGCCCCAGCATTTT.

The chain carries TRBV4-1 and TRBJ1-2; possible D gene TRBD1, 6 bases. Trimming stripped 5 bases from V and 2 bases from J, with 12 bases between. The CDR3 contains 14 residues. Germline assignment: CDR1 MGHRA and CDR2 YSYEKL. CDR3 residues: CASSYDGTNYGYTF. CDR3 DNA: TGCGCCAGCAGCTATGATGGGACAAACTATGGCTACACCTTC.

This chain connects TRBV2 to TRBJ2-7, with TRBD1 as a possible D gene (6 bases). Germline CDR1 is SNHLY and CDR2 is FYNNEI. This CDR3 is built from 14 residues. The germline V and J ends were trimmed by 6 bases and 1 base, with 13 bases remaining between them. CDR3 sequence: CASRKDRPSYEQYF. The CDR3 nucleotides read TGTGCCAGCAGGAAGGACAGACCTTCCTACGAGCAGTACTTC.

The chain recombines TRBV11-2 with TRBJ2-3, with 7 nucleotides matching TRBD2. The CDR3 has 15 residues. Germline loops: CDR1 SGHAT, CDR2 FQNNGV. Germline trimming cut 5 bases from V and 2 bases from J; bases unmatched to any gene: 7. CDR3 loop: CASSRIRDYTDTQYF. The CDR3 DNA reads as TGTGCCAGCAGCCGAATCCGGGACTACACAGATACGCAGTATTTT.

The gene calls are TRBV14 and TRBJ2-1; D is perhaps TRBD1 (5 bases). Per germline, CDR1 SGHDN and CDR2 FVKESK. This CDR3 region has 15 residues. Deletions cut 4 bases from V and 0 bases from J, with 10 bases between. CDR3: CASSPYRSSYNEQFF. CDR3 coding DNA: TGTGCCAGCAGCCCCTACAGGAGCTCCTACAATGAGCAGTTCTTC.